This T cell receptor beta chain emerged from a study of siplizumab effects on memory and regulatory T cells. Points from the study as a whole: Only a minority of proliferating CD4+ or CD8+ clones had an assignable naive or memory phenotype, with roughly 80-97% lacking one. Alloreactive sequences tracing back to unstimulated CD4+ memory cells fell significantly with siplizumab.

Some 10^5 TCR templates were measured in each sample. TCRdb keeps only in-frame clones here, not all; method: immunoSEQ multiplex PCR. Seen here are around 68,000 clones, over 70% observed once, and the top ten hold around 1.6%. Trimming cost V 2 bases and J 3 bases; bases outside gene matches: 2. From germline, CDR1 is SGHTA and CDR2 FQGTGA. This CDR3 has 15 residues. Of note for this clone: Antigen unknown.

The specimen was Tregs sorted from blood. This clonotype originated in a human donor in good health. The V gene is TRBV7-3, the J gene TRBJ2-7; 12 bases match TRBD2. CDR3 sequence reads: CASSLLAGGNYEQYF. The CDR3 DNA is TGTGCCAGCAGCTTACTAGCGGGAGGGAACTACGAGCAGTACTTC. Full variable domain (remainder filled in from reference TRBV7-3 and TRBJ2-7): GAGVSQTPSNKVTEKGKYVELRCDPISGHTALYWYRQSLGQGPEFLIYFQGTGAADDSGLPNDRFFAVRPEGSVSTLKIQRTERGDSAVYLCASSLLAGGNYEQYFGPGTRLTVT.